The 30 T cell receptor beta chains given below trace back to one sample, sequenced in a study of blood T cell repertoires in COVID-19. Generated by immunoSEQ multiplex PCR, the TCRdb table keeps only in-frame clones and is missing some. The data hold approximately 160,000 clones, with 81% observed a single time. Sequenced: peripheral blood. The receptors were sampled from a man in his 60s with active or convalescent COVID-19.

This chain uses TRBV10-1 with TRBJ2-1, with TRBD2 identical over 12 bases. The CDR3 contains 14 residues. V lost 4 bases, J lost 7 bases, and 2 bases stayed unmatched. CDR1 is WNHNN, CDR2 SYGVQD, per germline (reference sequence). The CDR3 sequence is CASSGTSGDNEQFF. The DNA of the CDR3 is TGCGCCAGCAGTGGGACTAGCGGGGATAATGAGCAGTTCTTC.

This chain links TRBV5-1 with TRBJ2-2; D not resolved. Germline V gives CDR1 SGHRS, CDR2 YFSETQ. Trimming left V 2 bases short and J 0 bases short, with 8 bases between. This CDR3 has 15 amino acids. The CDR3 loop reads CASSFGSANTGELFF. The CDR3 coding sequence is TGCGCCAGCAGCTTTGGCAGCGCGAACACCGGGGAGCTGTTTTTT.

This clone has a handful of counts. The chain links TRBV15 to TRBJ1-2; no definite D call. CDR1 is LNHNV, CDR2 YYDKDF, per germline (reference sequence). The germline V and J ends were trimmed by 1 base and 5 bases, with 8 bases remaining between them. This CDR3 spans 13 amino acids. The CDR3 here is CATSRGSGYGYTF. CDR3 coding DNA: TGTGCCACCAGCAGAGGGAGTGGGTATGGCTACACCTTC. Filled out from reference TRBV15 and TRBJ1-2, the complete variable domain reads DAMVIQNPRYQVTQFGKPVTLSCSQTLNHNVMYWYQQKSSQAPKLLFHYYDKDFNNEADTPDNFQSRRPNTSFCFLDIRSPGLGDTAMYLCATSRGSGYGYTFGSGTRLTVV.

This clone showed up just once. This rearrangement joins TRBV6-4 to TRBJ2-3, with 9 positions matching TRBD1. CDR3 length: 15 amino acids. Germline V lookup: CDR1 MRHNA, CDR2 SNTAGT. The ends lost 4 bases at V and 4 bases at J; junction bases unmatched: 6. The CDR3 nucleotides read TGTGCCAGCAGTGCCTCCGGACAGGGGTCAGATACGCAGTATTTT. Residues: CASSASGQGSDTQYF.

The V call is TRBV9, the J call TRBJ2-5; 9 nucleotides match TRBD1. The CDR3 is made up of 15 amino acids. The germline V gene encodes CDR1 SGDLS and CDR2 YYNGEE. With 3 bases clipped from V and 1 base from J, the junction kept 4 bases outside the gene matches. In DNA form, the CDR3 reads TGTGCCAGCAGCGATACAGGGGGCCGCCAAGAGACCCAGTACTTC. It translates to CASSDTGGRQETQYF.

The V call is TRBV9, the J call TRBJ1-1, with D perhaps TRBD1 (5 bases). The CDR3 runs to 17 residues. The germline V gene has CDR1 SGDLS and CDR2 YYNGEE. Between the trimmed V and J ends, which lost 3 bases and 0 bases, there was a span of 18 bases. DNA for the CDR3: TGTGCCAGCAGCGCCCGCCTACAGGTGACCATGAACACTGAAGCTTTCTTT. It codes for CASSARLQVTMNTEAFF.

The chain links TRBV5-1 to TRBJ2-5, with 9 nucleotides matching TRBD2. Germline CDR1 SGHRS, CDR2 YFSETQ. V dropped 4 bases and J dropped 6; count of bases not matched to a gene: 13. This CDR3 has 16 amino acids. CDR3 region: CASSPGGGRAAQTQYF. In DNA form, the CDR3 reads TGCGCCAGCAGCCCCGGTGGCGGGAGGGCCGCGCAGACCCAGTACTTC.

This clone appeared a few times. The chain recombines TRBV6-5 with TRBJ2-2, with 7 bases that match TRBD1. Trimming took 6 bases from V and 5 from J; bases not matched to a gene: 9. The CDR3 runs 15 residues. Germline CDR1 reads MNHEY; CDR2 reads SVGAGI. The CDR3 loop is CASRPGQLMTGELFF. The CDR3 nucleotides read TGTGCCAGCAGGCCGGGACAGCTGATGACCGGGGAGCTGTTTTTT.

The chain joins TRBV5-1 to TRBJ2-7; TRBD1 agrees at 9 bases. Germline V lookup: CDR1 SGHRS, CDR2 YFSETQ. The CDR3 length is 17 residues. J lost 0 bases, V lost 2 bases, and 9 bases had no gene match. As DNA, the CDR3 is TGCGCCAGCAGCTTTCAGCCCGGGACAGGGTCCTCCTACGAGCAGTACTTC. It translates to CASSFQPGTGSSYEQYF.

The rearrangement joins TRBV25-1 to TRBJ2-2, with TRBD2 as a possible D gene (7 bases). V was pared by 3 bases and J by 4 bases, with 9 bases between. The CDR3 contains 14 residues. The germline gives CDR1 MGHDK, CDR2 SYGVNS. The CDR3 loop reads CASSDGGPTGELFF. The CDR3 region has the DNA TGTGCCAGCAGTGACGGGGGGCCCACCGGGGAGCTGTTTTTT.

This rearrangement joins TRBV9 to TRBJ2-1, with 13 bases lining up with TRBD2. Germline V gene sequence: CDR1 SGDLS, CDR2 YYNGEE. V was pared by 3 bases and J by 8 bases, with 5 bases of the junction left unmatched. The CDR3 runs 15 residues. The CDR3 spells CASSGGTSGIDEQFF. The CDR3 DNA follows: TGTGCCAGCAGCGGGGGGACTAGCGGGATTGATGAGCAGTTCTTC.

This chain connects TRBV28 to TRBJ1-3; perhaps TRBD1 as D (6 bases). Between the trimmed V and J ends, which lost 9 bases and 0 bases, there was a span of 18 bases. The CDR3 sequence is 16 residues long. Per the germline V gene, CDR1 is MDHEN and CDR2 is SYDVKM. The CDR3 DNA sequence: TGTGCCAGTACAGGGAGTAGGTCGCTCTCTGGAAACACCATATATTTT. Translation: CASTGSRSLSGNTIYF.

The CDR3 sequence is CSASPDRVGSPLHF. CDR3 DNA sequence: TGCAGTGCTAGTCCCGACAGGGTCGGTTCACCCCTCCACTTT. The rearrangement uses TRBV20-1 and TRBJ1-6; 7 bases line up with TRBD1. Germline lookup yields CDR1 DFQATT and CDR2 SNEGSKA (reference sequence). The CDR3 spans 14 residues. Trimming at V came to 3 bases and at J to 9 bases, leaving 8 bases not matched to a gene.

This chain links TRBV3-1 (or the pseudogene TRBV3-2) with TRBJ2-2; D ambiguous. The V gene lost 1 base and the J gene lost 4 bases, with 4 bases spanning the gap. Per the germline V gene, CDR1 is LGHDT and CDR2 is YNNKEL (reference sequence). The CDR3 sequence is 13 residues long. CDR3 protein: CASSQATTGELFF. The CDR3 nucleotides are TGTGCCAGCAGCCAAGCTACCACCGGGGAGCTGTTTTTT.

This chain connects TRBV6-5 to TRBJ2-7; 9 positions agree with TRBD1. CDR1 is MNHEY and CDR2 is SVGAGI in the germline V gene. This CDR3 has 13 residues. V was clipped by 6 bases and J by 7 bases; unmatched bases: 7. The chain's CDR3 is CASRPTGGGEQYF. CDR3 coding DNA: TGTGCCAGCAGGCCTACAGGGGGCGGGGAGCAGTACTTC.

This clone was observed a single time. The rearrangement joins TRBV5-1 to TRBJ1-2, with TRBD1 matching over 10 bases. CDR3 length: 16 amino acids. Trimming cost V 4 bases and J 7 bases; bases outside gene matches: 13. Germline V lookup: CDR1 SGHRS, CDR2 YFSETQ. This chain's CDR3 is CASSAGQGEFLGGYTF. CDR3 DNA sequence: TGCGCCAGCAGCGCCGGACAGGGGGAGTTTCTGGGTGGCTACACCTTC.

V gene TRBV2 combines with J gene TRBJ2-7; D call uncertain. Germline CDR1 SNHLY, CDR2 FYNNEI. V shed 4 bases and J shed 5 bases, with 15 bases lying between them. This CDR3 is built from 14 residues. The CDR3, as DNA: TGTGCCAGCAGTGTGAAACAGAGAACGAACGAGCAGTACTTC. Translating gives CASSVKQRTNEQYF.

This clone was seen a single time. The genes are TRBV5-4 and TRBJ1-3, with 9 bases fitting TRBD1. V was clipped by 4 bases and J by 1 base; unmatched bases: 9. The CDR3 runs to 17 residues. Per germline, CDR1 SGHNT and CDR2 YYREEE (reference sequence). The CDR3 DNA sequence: TGTGCCAGCAGCCTCGGGACAGGGACCTATTCTGGAAACACCATATATTTT. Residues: CASSLGTGTYSGNTIYF.

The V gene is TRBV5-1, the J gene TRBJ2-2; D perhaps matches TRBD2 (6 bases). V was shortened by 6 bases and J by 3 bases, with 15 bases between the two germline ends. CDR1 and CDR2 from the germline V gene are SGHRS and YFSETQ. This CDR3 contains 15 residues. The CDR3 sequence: CASIPHGGDTGELFF. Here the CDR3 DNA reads TGCGCCAGCATCCCGCACGGGGGTGACACCGGGGAGCTGTTTTTT.

The CDR3 nucleotides are TGTGCCAGCAGTGAACCGGGGAGGTATGAAAAACTGTTTTTT. It encodes CASSEPGRYEKLFF. The chain joins TRBV6-1 to TRBJ1-4; D not certain. CDR1 and CDR2 (germline): MNHNS, SASEGT. This CDR3 is built from 14 residues. Trimming took 2 bases from V and 6 from J, leaving 10 bases between them.

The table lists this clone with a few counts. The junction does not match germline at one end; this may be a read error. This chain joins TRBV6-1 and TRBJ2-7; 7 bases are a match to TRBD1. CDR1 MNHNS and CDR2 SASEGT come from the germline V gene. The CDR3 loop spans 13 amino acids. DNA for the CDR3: TGTGCCAGCAGCGAAGGGACAGCCTACGAGCAGTACTTC. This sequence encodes CASSEGTAYEQYF.

The CDR3 nucleotides read TGTGCCAGCAGTGAATTACAGGGTTACAGGGACACTGAAGCTTTCTTT. Its translation is CASSELQGYRDTEAFF. This chain connects TRBV6-1 to TRBJ1-1; D is perhaps TRBD1 (6 bases). CDR1 and CDR2 from the germline V gene are MNHNS and SASEGT. Trimming took 2 bases from V and 3 from J, leaving 16 bases between them. The CDR3 contains 16 residues.

The CDR3 is CASSPYRVEQPQHF. The DNA of the CDR3 is TGTGCCAGCAGCCCATACAGGGTGGAGCAGCCCCAGCATTTT. The chain uses TRBV6-5 and TRBJ1-5, with TRBD1 as a possible D gene (6 bases). Germline V gene sequence: CDR1 MNHEY, CDR2 SVGAGI. The CDR3 contains 14 residues. Trimming shortened V by 6 bases and J by 7 bases, and 16 bases separated the two germline ends.

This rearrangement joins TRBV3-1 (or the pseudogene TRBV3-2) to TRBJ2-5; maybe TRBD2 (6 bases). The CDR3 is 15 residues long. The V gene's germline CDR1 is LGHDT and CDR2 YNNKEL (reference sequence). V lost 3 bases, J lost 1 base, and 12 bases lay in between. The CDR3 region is CASSQMPGGQETQYF. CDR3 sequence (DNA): TGTGCCAGCAGCCAGATGCCCGGGGGCCAAGAGACCCAGTACTTC.

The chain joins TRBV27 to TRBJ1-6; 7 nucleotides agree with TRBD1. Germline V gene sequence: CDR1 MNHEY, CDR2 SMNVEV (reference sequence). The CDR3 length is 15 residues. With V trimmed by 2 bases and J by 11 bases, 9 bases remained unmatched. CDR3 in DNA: TGTGCCAGCAGTTTAACGTGGCAGGGGGACGCACCCCTCCACTTT. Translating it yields CASSLTWQGDAPLHF.

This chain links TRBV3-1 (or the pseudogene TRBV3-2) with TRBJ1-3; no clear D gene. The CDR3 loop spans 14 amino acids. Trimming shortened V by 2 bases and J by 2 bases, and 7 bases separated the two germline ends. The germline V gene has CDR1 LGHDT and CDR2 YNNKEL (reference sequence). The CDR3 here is CASSQLPPGNTIYF. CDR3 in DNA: TGTGCCAGCAGCCAACTACCGCCTGGAAACACCATATATTTT.

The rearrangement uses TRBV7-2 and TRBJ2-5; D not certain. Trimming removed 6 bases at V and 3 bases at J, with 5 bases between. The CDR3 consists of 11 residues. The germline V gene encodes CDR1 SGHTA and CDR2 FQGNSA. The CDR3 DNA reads TGTGCCAGCAGTTCAGAAGAGACCCAGTACTTC. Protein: CASSSEETQYF.

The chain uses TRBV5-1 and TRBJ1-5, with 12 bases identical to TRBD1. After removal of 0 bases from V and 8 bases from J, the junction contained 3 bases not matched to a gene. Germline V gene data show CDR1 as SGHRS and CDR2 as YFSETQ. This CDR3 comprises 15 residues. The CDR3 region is CASSLGGQGAEPQHF. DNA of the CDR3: TGCGCCAGCAGCTTGGGGGGACAGGGGGCAGAGCCCCAGCATTTT.

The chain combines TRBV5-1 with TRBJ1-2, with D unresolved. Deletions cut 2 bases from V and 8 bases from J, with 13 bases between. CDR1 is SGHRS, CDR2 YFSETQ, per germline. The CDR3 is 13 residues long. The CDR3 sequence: CASSFDSAGGYTF. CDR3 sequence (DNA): TGCGCCAGCAGCTTCGACTCGGCGGGCGGCTACACCTTC.

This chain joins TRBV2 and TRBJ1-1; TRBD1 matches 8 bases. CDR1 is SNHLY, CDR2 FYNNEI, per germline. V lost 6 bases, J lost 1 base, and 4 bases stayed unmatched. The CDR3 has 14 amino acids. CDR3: CASSSGTGNTEAFF. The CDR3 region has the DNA TGTGCCAGCAGCTCCGGGACAGGGAACACTGAAGCTTTCTTT.